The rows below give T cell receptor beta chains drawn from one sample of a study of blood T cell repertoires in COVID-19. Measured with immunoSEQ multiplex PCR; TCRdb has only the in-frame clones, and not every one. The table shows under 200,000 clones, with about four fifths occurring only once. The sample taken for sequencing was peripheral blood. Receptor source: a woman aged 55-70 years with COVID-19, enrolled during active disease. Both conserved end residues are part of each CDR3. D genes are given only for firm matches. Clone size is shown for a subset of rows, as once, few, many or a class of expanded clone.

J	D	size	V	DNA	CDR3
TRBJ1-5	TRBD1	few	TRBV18	TGTGCCAGCTCAAAAACAGGGGGCGCGGGTCATCAGCCCCAGCATTTT	CASSKTGGAGHQPQHF
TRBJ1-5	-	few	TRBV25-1	TGTGCCAGCAGTGAAGGGGGCGTCCCCAATCAGCCCCAGCATTTT	CASSEGGVPNQPQHF
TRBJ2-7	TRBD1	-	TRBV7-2	TGTGCCAGCAGCTGGGCGCTGACAGGGTTCGACGAGCAGTACTTC	CASSWALTGFDEQYF
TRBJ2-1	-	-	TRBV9	TGTGCCAGCAGCCCTGGGACTCCAACCTCCTACAATGAGCAGTTCTTC	CASSPGTPTSYNEQFF
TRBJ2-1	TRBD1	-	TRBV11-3	TGTGCCAGCAGCCGCCGGGACAGGGGGCGTGATGAGCAGTTCTTC	CASSRRDRGRDEQFF
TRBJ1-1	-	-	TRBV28	TGTGCCAGCATCTCCGACACTGAAGCTTTCTTT	CASISDTEAFF
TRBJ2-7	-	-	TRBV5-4	TGTGCCAGCAGCCTAGGGGGCAGAGGTCGGGGGGAGCAGTACTTC	CASSLGGRGRGEQYF
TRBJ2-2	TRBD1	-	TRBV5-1	TGCGCCAGCAGCCCAGGACAGGGCCGGAACACCGGGGAGCTGTTTTTT	CASSPGQGRNTGELFF
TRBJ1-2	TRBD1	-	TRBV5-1	TGCGCCAGCAGCCCCGGGACAGCTAACTATGGCTACACCTTC	CASSPGTANYGYTF
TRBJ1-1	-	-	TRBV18	TGTGCCAGCTCCGGGGGGGGTAGATTCACTGAAGCTTTCTTT	CASSGGGRFTEAFF
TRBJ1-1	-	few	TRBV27	TGTGCCAGCAGCAACAAGCCTAGGGGTTGGGGAAACACTGAAGCTTTCTTT	CASSNKPRGWGNTEAFF
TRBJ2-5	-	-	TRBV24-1	TGTGCCACCAGTGATACCCTGGGCAGCACCCCCGAGACCCAGTACTTC	CATSDTLGSTPETQYF
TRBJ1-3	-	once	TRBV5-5	TGTGCCAGCAGCTTGAGCGGATCCGGAAACACCATATATTTT	CASSLSGSGNTIYF
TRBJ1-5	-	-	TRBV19	TGTGCCAGTAGTATTGTCTTCTATCAGCCCCAGCATTTT	CASSIVFYQPQHF
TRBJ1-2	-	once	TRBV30	TGTGCCTGGAGTGTAGGGCAGGGGATCTATGGCTACACCTTC	CAWSVGQGIYGYTF
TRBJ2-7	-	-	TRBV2	TGTGCCAGCATCGGGGATGAGGAGCGGGTCTCCTACGAGCAGTACTTC	CASIGDEERVSYEQYF
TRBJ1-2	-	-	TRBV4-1	TGCGCCAGCAGCCAAGTGCTGGGCCCCTATGGCTACACCTTC	CASSQVLGPYGYTF
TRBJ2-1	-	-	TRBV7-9	TGTGCCAGCGCTATGAGCTCCTACAATGAGCAGTTCTTC	CASAMSSYNEQFF
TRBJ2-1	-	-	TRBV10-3	TGTGCCATCAGTGAGTCTGGGGGCCCCAATGAGCAGTTCTTC	CAISESGGPNEQFF
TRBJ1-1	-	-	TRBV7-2	TGTGCCAGCAGCCGCGGACCAGGGCGGGGGTCTGAAGCTTTCTTT	CASSRGPGRGSEAFF
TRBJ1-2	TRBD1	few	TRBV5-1	TGCGCCAGCAGCTTAGACAGGGCGGATGGCTACACCTTC	CASSLDRADGYTF
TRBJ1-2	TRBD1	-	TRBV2	TGTGCCAGCAGCCTAGACAGGGTTAATGGCTACACCTTC	CASSLDRVNGYTF
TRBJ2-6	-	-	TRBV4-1	TGCGCCAGCAGCCAAGAGGCGGAAACCTCTGGGGCCAACGTCCTGACTTTC	CASSQEAETSGANVLTF
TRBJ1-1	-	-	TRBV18	TGTGCCAGCTCATACGAAACAGGTTCGAACACTGAAGCTTTCTTT	CASSYETGSNTEAFF
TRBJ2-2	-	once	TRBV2	TGTGCCAGCAGTAAAGACAGGGGGGAGCTGTTTTTT	CASSKDRGELFF
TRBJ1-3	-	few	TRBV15	TGTGCCACCAGCAGAGATCGTGGCAGCTCTGGAAACACCATATATTTT	CATSRDRGSSGNTIYF
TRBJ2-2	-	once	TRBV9	TGTGCCAGCAGCGTAGTTGGCAGGGTGGATACCGGGGAGCTGTTTTTT	CASSVVGRVDTGELFF
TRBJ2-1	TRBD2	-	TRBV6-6	TGTGCCAGCAGTCCCCGATATGGGGGGGTTCGCTACAATGAGCAGTTCTTC	CASSPRYGGVRYNEQFF
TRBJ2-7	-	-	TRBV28	TGTGCCAGCACCTCCCCCTACGAGCAGTACTTC	CASTSPYEQYF
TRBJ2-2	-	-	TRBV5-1	TGCGCCAGCACCCCCTCGGGAACGAACACCGGGGAGCTGTTTTTT	CASTPSGTNTGELFF
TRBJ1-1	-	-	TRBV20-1	TGCAGTGCGCCGCGACAGCTTGAAGCTTTCTTT	CSAPRQLEAFF
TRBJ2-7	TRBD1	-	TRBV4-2	TGTGCCAGCAGCCCTAGCCTGGGACAGTCCTACGAGCAGTACTTC	CASSPSLGQSYEQYF
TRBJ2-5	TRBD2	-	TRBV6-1	TGTGCCAGCAGTGAAGCGAGCGGTAGCGGGAGTGGTAGAGAGACCCAGTACTTC	CASSEASGSGSGRETQYF
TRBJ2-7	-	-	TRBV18	TGTGCCAGCTCACCCAACGAGGGATCCTCCTACGAGCAGTACTTC	CASSPNEGSSYEQYF
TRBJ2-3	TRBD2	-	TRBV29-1	TGCAGCGTTGTGGGTAGCGGGAGGGCCCGAACAGATACGCAGTATTTT	CSVVGSGRARTDTQYF
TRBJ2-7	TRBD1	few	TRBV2	TGTGCCAGCAGGGCCGGCCTGGACAGGCCGAGGGTCGAGCAGTACTTC	CASRAGLDRPRVEQYF
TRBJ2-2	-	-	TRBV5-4	TGTGCCAGCAGCTACAGAACCCAAGGGGAGCTGTTTTTT	CASSYRTQGELFF
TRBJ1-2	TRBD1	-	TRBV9	TGTGCCAGCAGCGCAGACAGGGGGAACTATGGCTACACCTTC	CASSADRGNYGYTF
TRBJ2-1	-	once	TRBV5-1	TGCGCCAGCAGCAATACGGGAAAGCCGTACAATGAGCAGTTCTTC	CASSNTGKPYNEQFF
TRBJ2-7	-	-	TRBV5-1	TGCGCCAGCAGCTTGGGCGGGATAGCGGACGAGCAGTACTTC	CASSLGGIADEQYF
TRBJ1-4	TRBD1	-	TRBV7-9	TGTGCCAGCAGCTTAGCGCAACAGGGGGCGGCTTTTGCTAATGAAAAACTGTTTTTT	CASSLAQQGAAFANEKLFF
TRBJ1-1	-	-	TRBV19	TGTGCCAGTAGTATAGGAACAGCTCCGCCGAACACTGAAGCTTTCTTT	CASSIGTAPPNTEAFF
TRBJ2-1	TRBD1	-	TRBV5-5	TGTGCCAGCAGAGAAAAGACAGGGAGCTCCTACAATGAGCAGTTCTTC	CASREKTGSSYNEQFF
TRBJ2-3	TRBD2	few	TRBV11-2	TGTGCCAGCAGCCGGGTGAGACTAGCGGGATCAGATACGCAGTATTTT	CASSRVRLAGSDTQYF
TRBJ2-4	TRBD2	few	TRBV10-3	TGTGCCATCAGTGAGTCCGCTAGCGGGAGTGCCAAAAACATTCAGTACTTC	CAISESASGSAKNIQYF
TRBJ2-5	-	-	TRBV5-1	TGCGCCAGCAGCTTGGGGGACTCGTACGGGGAGACCCAGTACTTC	CASSLGDSYGETQYF
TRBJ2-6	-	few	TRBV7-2	TGTGCCAGCAGCTCCAGGCCGACAGGTGGAGCTGGGGCCAACGTCCTGACTTTC	CASSSRPTGGAGANVLTF